This is a list of T cell receptor beta chains from one sample in a study of cytomegalovirus exposure and HLA in healthy donors. The assay was immunoSEQ multiplex PCR, and TCRdb's table has in-frame clones only and misses some. The table records around 210,000 clones, 70% to 85% of them present only once. Input material: PBMCs. These receptors were obtained from a man aged 50 to 59 in good health and CMV-seronegative. Both conserved end residues are part of each CDR3. A D gene is named only where the DNA matches it firmly. Size values are once, few and many counts, or a class for expanded clones, and some rows have none.

v_call	j_call	clone_size	d_call	cdr3_aa	cdr3_nt
TRBV2	TRBJ2-5	NA	TRBD2	CASRQSGTSGRRRWETQYF	TGTGCCAGCAGGCAATCCGGGACTAGCGGGCGTCGGAGGTGGGAGACCCAGTACTTC
TRBV9	TRBJ1-1	NA	TRBD1	CASSVTGGVAEAFF	TGTGCCAGCAGCGTCACAGGGGGCGTCGCTGAAGCTTTCTTT
TRBV7-8	TRBJ2-2	NA	TRBD1	CASSLGQGVNTGELFF	TGTGCCAGCAGCTTGGGACAGGGGGTCAACACCGGGGAGCTGTTTTTT
TRBV2	TRBJ2-7	NA	TRBD2	CASVPSGGRSYEQYF	TGTGCCAGCGTCCCTAGCGGGGGCCGCTCCTACGAGCAGTACTTC
TRBV4-2	TRBJ2-5	NA	TRBD2	CASSQVVAGYQETQYF	TGTGCCAGCAGCCAAGTAGTAGCGGGTTACCAAGAGACCCAGTACTTC
TRBV28	TRBJ1-4	NA	TRBD1	CASRPIDRVNEKLFF	TGTGCCAGCAGACCCATTGACAGGGTAAATGAAAAACTGTTTTTT
TRBV7-8	TRBJ2-4	NA	TRBD2	CASSPLTSGNMAKNIQYF	TGTGCCAGCAGCCCCCTGACTAGCGGGAATATGGCCAAAAACATTCAGTACTTC
TRBV7-7	TRBJ2-1	few	TRBD1	CASSLGTGLNEQFF	TGTGCCAGCAGCTTAGGGACAGGGCTGAATGAGCAGTTCTTC
TRBV7-9	TRBJ2-5	NA	NA	CASSPGHSLWETQYF	TGTGCCAGCAGCCCGGGACATTCGTTATGGGAGACCCAGTACTTC
TRBV15	TRBJ2-3	NA	TRBD2	CATSRQAGGRDTQYF	TGTGCCACCAGCAGACAAGCGGGAGGAAGAGATACGCAGTATTTT
TRBV5-4	TRBJ1-1	NA	NA	CASRDPRGGTEAFF	TGTGCCAGCAGAGACCCCCGGGGTGGGACTGAAGCTTTCTTT
TRBV9	TRBJ1-2	NA	TRBD1	CASSVKGYRGASTSASNIGYGYTF	TGTGCCAGCAGCGTAAAAGGCTACAGGGGGGCTTCAACATCGGCAAGTAACATCGGCTATGGCTACACCTTC
TRBV28	TRBJ1-4	NA	NA	CASSSPGKGNEKLFF	TGTGCCAGCAGTTCCCCAGGGAAGGGTAATGAAAAACTGTTTTTT
TRBV5-1	TRBJ2-1	NA	NA	CASSLGRAYSNEQFF	TGCGCCAGCAGCTTGGGGAGGGCCTATTCCAATGAGCAGTTCTTC
TRBV6-5	TRBJ2-7	NA	TRBD1	CASSYSRGRYEQYF	TGTGCCAGCAGTTACTCAAGGGGGCGCTACGAGCAGTACTTC
TRBV7-9	TRBJ2-7	few	NA	CASSVDSAKPGVYEQYF	TGTGCCAGCAGCGTAGACAGCGCCAAACCGGGGGTCTACGAGCAGTACTTC
TRBV5-1	TRBJ2-2	NA	TRBD1	CASSSDRGQSTGELFF	TGCGCCAGCAGTTCCGACAGGGGGCAAAGCACCGGGGAGCTGTTTTTT
TRBV5-1	TRBJ2-1	NA	NA	CASSFLTGYNEQFF	TGCGCCAGCAGCTTTCTGACAGGCTACAATGAGCAGTTCTTC
TRBV27	TRBJ2-1	NA	TRBD2	CASSLSGLRLAIDEQFF	TGTGCCAGCAGTTTATCAGGGCTGAGACTAGCCATTGATGAGCAGTTCTTC
TRBV27	TRBJ1-1	once	NA	CASSFSITGSMNTEAFF	TGTGCCAGCAGCTTTTCGATCACAGGGTCGATGAACACTGAAGCTTTCTTT
TRBV2	TRBJ2-1	few	TRBD2	CASSERDSGRRNEQFF	TGTGCCAGCAGTGAAAGAGATAGCGGGAGGAGGAATGAGCAGTTCTTC
TRBV28	TRBJ2-3	NA	NA	CATSGQATDTQYF	TGTGCCACCTCGGGACAAGCCACAGATACGCAGTATTTT
TRBV5-5	TRBJ2-7	NA	TRBD2	CASSRTSGISYEQYF	TGTGCCAGCAGCCGCACTAGCGGGATTTCCTACGAGCAGTACTTC
TRBV4-1	TRBJ2-1	NA	TRBD2	CASSLGTSGIGEQFF	TGCGCCAGCAGCCTCGGGACTAGCGGGATCGGGGAGCAGTTCTTC
TRBV6-1	TRBJ2-5	NA	TRBD2	CASSELSGRPWMQTQYF	TGTGCCAGCAGTGAGTTAAGCGGGAGGCCCTGGATGCAGACCCAGTACTTC
TRBV5-4	TRBJ2-2	NA	TRBD1	CASSLGRGLGRNTGELFF	TGTGCCAGCAGCCTGGGTAGGGGGCTGGGCAGGAACACCGGGGAGCTGTTTTTT
TRBV19	TRBJ1-5	NA	NA	CASRTTGSGNQPQHF	TGTGCCAGTAGGACCACGGGGAGCGGCAATCAGCCCCAGCATTTT
TRBV7-3	TRBJ2-1	NA	TRBD1	CASSLTQLTRAGTGNNEQFF	TGTGCCAGCAGCTTAACTCAGTTGACTAGAGCCGGGACAGGAAACAATGAGCAGTTCTTC
TRBV12-1	TRBJ2-2	NA	NA	CASSEKRETLNGELFF	TGTGCCAGCAGCGAAAAGCGGGAGACGTTGAACGGGGAGCTGTTTTTT
TRBV7-9	TRBJ2-1	NA	TRBD1	CASSYLTGGYNEQFF	TGTGCCAGCAGCTATCTGACAGGGGGCTACAATGAGCAGTTCTTC
TRBV7-6	TRBJ2-3	few	TRBD2	CASSTGTSGSTDTQYF	TGTGCCAGCAGCACCGGGACTAGCGGGAGCACAGATACGCAGTATTTT
TRBV2	TRBJ2-7	NA	NA	CASCWQTSYEQYF	TGTGCCAGCTGTTGGCAGACTTCCTACGAGCAGTACTTC
TRBV10-3	TRBJ1-5	NA	NA	CAISEQGTNQPQHF	TGTGCCATCAGCGAACAGGGTACTAATCAGCCCCAGCATTTT
TRBV6-5	TRBJ2-1	once	NA	CASSYSRGSYNEQFF	TGTGCCAGCAGTTACAGCAGGGGCTCCTACAATGAGCAGTTCTTC
TRBV7-7	TRBJ2-2	NA	TRBD2	CASSLGAGGPNTGELFF	TGTGCCAGCAGCTTAGGAGCGGGAGGGCCGAACACCGGGGAGCTGTTTTTT
TRBV27	TRBJ2-1	NA	TRBD2	CASSSRTSGSSYNEQFF	TGTGCCAGCAGTTCCCGGACTAGCGGGAGCTCCTACAATGAGCAGTTCTTC